The sequence of this T cell receptor beta chain was determined in a study of shared clonotypes between healthy human individuals. TCRdb's copy holds only in-frame clones and misses some; the assay was immunoSEQ multiplex PCR. The sample includes some 1.5 million clones, roughly 96% of them seen just once. V was shortened by 0 bases and J by 2 bases, with 6 bases between the two germline ends. Germline lookup yields CDR1 MNHNY and CDR2 SVGAGI (reference sequence). CDR3 length: 14 residues. The chain employs TRBV6-6 and TRBJ2-3; no reliable D call. The specimen sequenced was naive CD4+ T cells sorted from blood. Subset described: CD45RA+ positively selected. The clonotype comes from a man aged 25-45 years in good health. This CDR3 is CASSYSRLTDTQYF. CDR3 in DNA: TGTGCCAGCAGTTACTCGAGACTCACAGATACGCAGTATTTT.